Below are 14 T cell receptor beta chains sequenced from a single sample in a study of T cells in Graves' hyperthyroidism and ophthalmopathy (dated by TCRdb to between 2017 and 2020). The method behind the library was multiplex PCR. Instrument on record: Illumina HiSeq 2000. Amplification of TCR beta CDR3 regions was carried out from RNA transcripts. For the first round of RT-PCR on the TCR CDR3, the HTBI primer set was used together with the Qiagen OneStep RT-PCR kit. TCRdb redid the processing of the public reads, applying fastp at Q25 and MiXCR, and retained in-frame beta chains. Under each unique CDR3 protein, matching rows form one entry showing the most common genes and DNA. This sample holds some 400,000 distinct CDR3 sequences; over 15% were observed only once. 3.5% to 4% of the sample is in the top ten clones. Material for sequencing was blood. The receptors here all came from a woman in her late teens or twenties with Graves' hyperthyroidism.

The CDR3 here is CASSYSSGHLGEQYF. As DNA, the CDR3 is TGTGCCAGCAGTTACTCGTCCGGACACTTAGGCGAGCAGTACTTC. The chain couples TRBV6-5 to TRBJ2-7; D may be TRBD1 (5 bases). In germline, CDR1 is MNHEY, CDR2 SVGAGI. V dropped 0 bases and J dropped 6 bases, with 15 bases sitting between them. This CDR3 has 15 amino acids.

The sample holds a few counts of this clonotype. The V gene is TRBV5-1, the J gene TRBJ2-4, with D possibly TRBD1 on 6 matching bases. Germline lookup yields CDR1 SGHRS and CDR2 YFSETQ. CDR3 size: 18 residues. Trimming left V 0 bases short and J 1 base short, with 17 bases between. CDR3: CASSLVSGAWAAKNIQYF. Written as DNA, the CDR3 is TGCGCCAGCAGCTTGGTGTCAGGGGCGTGGGCGGCCAAAAACATTCAGTACTTC. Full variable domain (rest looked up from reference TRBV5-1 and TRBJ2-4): KAGVTQTPRYLIKTRGQQVTLSCSPISGHRSVSWYQQTPGQGLQFLFEYFSETQRNKGNFPGRFSGRQFSNSRSEMNVSTLELGDSALYLCASSLVSGAWAAKNIQYFGAGTRLSVL.

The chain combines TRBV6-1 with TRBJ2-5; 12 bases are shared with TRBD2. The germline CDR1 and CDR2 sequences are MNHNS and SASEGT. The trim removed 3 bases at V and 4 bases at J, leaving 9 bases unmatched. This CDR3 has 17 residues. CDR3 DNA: TGTGCCAGCAGTGATGGCCCTCGGACTAGCGGGACAGAGACCCAGTACTTC. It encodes CASSDGPRTSGTETQYF.

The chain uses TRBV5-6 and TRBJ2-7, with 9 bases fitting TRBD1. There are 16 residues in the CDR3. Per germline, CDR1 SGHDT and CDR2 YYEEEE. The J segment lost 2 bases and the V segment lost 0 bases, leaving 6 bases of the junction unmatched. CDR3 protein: CASSLAGTGFTYEQYF. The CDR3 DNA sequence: TGTGCCAGCAGCTTGGCTGGGACAGGGTTTACCTACGAGCAGTACTTC.

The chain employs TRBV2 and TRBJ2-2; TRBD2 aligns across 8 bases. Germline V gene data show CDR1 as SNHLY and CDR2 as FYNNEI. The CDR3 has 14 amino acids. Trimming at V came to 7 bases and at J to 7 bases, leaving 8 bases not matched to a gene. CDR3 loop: CASTGGGPNGELFF. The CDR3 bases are TGTGCCAGCACCGGGGGGGGTCCCAACGGGGAGCTGTTTTTT.

In nucleotides, the CDR3 is TGTGCCAGCGATAGAAGAGAGACCCAGTACTTC. Its protein is CASDRRETQYF. This rearrangement joins TRBV2 to TRBJ2-5, with D uncertain. Trimming removed 8 bases from V and 4 bases from J, with 8 bases in between. CDR3 size: 11 residues. Germline V lookup: CDR1 SNHLY, CDR2 FYNNEI.

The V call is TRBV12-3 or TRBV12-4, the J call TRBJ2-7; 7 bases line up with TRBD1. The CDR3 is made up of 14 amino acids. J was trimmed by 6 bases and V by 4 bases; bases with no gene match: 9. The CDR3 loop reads CASSSVMTGTEQYF. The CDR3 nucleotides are TGTGCCAGCAGTTCCGTGATGACAGGGACCGAGCAGTACTTC.

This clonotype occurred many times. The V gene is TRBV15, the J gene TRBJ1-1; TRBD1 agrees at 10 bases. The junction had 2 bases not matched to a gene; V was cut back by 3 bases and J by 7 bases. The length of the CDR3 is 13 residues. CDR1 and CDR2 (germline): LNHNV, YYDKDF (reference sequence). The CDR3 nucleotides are TGTGCCACCAGCAGGGGGGACAGGGGTGAAGCTTTCTTT. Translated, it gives CATSRGDRGEAFF.

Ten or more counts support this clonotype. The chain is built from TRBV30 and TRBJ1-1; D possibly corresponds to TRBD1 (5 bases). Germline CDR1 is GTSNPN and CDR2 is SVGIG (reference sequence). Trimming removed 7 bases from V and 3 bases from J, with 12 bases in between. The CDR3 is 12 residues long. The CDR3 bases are TGTGCCTCGGCGGCAGGGTACACTGAAGCTTTCTTT. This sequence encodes CASAAGYTEAFF.

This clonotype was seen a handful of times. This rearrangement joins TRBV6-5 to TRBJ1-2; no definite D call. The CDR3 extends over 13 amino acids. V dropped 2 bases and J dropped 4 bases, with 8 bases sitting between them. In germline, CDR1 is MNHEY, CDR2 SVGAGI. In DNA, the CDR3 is TGTGCCAGCAGTTACCGAAGCCTCTATGGCTACACCTTC. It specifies CASSYRSLYGYTF.

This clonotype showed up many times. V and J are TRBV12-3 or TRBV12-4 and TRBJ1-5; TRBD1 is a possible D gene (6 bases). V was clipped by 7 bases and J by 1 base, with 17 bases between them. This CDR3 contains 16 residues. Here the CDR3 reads CASTRVGGISNQPQHF. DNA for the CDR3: TGTGCCAGCACCCGGGTAGGGGGAATCAGCAATCAGCCCCAGCATTTT.

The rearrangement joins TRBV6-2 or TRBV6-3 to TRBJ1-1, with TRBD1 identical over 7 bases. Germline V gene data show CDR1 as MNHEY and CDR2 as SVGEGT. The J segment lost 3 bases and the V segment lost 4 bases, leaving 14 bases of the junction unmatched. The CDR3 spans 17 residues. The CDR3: CASSFESFWTGDTEAFF. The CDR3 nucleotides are TGTGCCAGCAGTTTCGAATCCTTCTGGACAGGTGACACTGAAGCTTTCTTT.

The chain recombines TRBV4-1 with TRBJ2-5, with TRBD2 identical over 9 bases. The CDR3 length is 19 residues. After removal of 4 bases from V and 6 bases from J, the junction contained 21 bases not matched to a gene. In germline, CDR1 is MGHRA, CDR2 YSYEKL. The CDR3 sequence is CASSPLMGAGGPGLKTQYF. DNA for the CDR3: TGCGCCAGCAGCCCCCTGATGGGGGCGGGGGGGCCGGGTTTAAAGACCCAGTACTTC.

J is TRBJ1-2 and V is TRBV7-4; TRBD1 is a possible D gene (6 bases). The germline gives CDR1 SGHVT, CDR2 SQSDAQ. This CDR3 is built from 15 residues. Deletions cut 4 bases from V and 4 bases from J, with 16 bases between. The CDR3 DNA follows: TGTGCCAGCAGCTCGGGGGGCAGGGACTTCTATGGCTACACCTTC. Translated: CASSSGGRDFYGYTF.